Below are 3 T cell receptor beta chains sequenced from a single sample in a study of blood T cell repertoires in COVID-19. The data were produced by immunoSEQ multiplex PCR, yet TCRdb's version contains in-frame clones alone and is incomplete. The repertoire has 140,000 to 150,000 clones, 60% to 85% of them found once; the top ten carry approximately 2%. Sequenced sample: peripheral blood. Every receptor here comes from a woman aged 55 to 70 with acute or convalescent COVID-19.

The V call is TRBV28, the J call TRBJ2-1, with 16 positions matching TRBD2. The CDR3 spans 17 residues. V gave up 4 bases and J gave up 6 bases; unmatched junction bases: 6. CDR1 is MDHEN and CDR2 is SYDVKM in the germline V gene. CDR3 in amino acids: CASSYGGTSGRGNEQFF. DNA of the CDR3: TGTGCCAGCAGTTATGGGGGGACTAGCGGGAGGGGCAATGAGCAGTTCTTC.

This chain uses TRBV6-5 with TRBJ1-2; 9 nucleotides line up with TRBD1. This CDR3 contains 15 residues. Germline-derived CDR1 and CDR2 are MNHEY and SVGAGI. V was clipped by 6 bases and J by 5 bases; unmatched bases: 10. CDR3 sequence: CASSRTGGAEYGYTF. The DNA for the CDR3 is TGTGCCAGCAGCCGCACAGGGGGCGCAGAATATGGCTACACCTTC.

The chain is built from TRBV7-8 and TRBJ1-6, with 10 bases matching TRBD1. Germline V lookup: CDR1 SGHVS, CDR2 FQNEAQ. The CDR3 is 18 amino acids. J was trimmed by 7 bases and V by 1 base; bases with no gene match: 10. CDR3 residues: CASSLGILAGQGNSPLHF. For the CDR3, the DNA is TGTGCCAGCAGCTTAGGGATCCTGGCGGGACAGGGGAATTCACCCCTCCACTTT.